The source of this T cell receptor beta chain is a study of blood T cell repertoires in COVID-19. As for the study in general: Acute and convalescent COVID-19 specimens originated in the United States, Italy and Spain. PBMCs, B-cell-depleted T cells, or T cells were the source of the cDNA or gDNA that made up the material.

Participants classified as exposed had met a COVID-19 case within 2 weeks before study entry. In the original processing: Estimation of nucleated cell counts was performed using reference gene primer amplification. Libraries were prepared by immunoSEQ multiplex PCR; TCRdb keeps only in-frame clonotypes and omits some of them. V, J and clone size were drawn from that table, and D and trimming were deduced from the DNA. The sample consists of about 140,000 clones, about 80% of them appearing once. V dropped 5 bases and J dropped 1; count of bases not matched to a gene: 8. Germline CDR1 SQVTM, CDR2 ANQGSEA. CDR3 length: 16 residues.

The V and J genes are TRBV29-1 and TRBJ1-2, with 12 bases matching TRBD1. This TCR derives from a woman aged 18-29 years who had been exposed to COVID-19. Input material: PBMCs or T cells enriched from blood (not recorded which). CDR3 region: CSVPGTGGPDNYGYTF. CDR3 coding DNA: TGCAGCGTTCCAGGGACAGGGGGCCCAGATAACTATGGCTACACCTTC.